Detailed here is one T cell receptor (beta chain). This record belongs to a study of blood T cell repertoires in COVID-19. Study at large: Acute and convalescent COVID-19 samples came from the United States, Italy and Spain. The cDNA or gDNA used as material had been derived from T cells, B-cell-depleted T cells, or PBMCs.

Clinical history as reported by participants underpinned cohort assignment. During the 2 weeks before they entered the study, exposed participants had met someone with a PCR-confirmed or clinician-diagnosed COVID-19 case. Data came from immunoSEQ multiplex PCR; TCRdb stores just in-frame clones and leaves some out. Here the sample spans about 260,000 clones, around 90% being singletons. This clonotype was sampled from a man between 35 and 55 years old who had been exposed to COVID-19. Specimen: PBMCs or T cells enriched from blood (not recorded which).

The CDR3 loop reads CASSLNPRGQEQYF. CDR3 nucleotides: TGTGCCAGCTCACTCAACCCCAGGGGGCAAGAGCAGTACTTC. The chain combines TRBV18 with TRBJ2-7; 8 bases are a match to TRBD1. Germline V lookup: CDR1 KGHSH, CDR2 LQKENI. V dropped 4 bases and J dropped 7; count of bases not matched to a gene: 9. The CDR3 is 14 amino acids.